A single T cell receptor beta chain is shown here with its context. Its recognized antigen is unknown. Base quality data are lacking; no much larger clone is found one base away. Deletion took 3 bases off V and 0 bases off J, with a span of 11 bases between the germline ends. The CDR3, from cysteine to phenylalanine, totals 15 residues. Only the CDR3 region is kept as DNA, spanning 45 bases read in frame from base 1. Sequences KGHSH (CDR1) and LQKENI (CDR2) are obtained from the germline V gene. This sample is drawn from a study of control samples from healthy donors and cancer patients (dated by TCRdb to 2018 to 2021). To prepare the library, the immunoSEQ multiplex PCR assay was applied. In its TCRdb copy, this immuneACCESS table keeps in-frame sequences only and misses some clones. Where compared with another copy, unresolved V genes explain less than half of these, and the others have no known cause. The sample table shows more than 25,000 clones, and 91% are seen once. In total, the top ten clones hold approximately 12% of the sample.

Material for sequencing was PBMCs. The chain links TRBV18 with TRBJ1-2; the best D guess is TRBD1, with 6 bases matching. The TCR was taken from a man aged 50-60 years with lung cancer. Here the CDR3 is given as CASSPGQSTNYGYTF. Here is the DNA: TGTGCCAGCTCACCTGGACAGTCAACTAACTATGGCTACACCTTC. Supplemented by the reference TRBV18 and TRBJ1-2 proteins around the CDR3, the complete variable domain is NAGVMQNPRHLVRRRGQEARLRCSPMKGHSHVYWYRQLPEEGLKFMVYLQKENIIDESGMPKERFSAEFPKEGPSILRIQQVVRGDSAAYFCASSPGQSTNYGYTFGSGTRLTVV.